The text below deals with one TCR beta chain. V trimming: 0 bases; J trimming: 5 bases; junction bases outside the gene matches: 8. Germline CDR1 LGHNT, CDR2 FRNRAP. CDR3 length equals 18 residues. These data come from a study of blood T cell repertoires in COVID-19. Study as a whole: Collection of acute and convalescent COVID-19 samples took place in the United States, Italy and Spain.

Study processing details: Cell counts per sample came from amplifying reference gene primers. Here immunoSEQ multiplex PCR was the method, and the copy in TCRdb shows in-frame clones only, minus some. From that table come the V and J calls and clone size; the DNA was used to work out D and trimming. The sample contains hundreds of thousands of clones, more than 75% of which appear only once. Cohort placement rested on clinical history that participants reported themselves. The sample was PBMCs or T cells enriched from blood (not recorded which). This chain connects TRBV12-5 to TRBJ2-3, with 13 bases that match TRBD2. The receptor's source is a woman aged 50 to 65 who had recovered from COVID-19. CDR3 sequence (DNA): TGTGCTAGTGGTTTGGTACTTGGGGGACTAGCGGGATTAGATACGCAGTATTTT. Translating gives CASGLVLGGLAGLDTQYF.